Below, 15 T cell receptor beta chains from the same sample are listed, as sequenced in a study of CD8+CD57+ T cells in acquired aplastic anemia. Previously, flow cytometry had revealed CD8+CD57+ cell expansion in the patients chosen for sequencing. Genomic DNA constituted the template upon which TCR beta VDJ and CDR3 profiling was performed. One entry per CDR3 protein results from TCRdb running MiXCR on the reads. The repertoire has hundreds of thousands of distinct CDR3 sequences, around 45% of them found once; the top ten carry under 9%. Sequencing was carried out using sorted CD4+, CD8+, or CD8+CD57+ T cells (not recorded which) from PBMCs. The receptors derive from a human donor with aplastic anemia.

There are many counts of this clonotype. The J gene is TRBJ1-1, the V gene TRBV14; a possible D gene is TRBD1 (5 bases). Germline CDR1 and CDR2: SGHDN and FVKESK. Trimming shortened V by 6 bases and J by 5 bases, and 22 bases separated the two germline ends. The CDR3 is made up of 16 amino acids. The CDR3 nucleotides read TGTGCCAGCAGTTCCACGACCAGGGATTTTGGGACTGAAGCTTTCTTT. Protein: CASSSTTRDFGTEAFF.

With respect to this clonotype: Given a much more abundant clone one base away, this may be a read error. The conserved phenylalanine or tryptophan normally closing the CDR3 is absent here, so this likely arose from a read error. The V gene is TRBV12-3 or TRBV12-4, the J gene TRBJ2-7, with D tentatively TRBD1 or TRBD2 (5 bases each). The V end lost 1 base, the J end lost 3 bases, and 16 bases lay between the germline ends. This CDR3 has 16 amino acids. The CDR3 is CASSLEFRDPSYEQYL. CDR3 DNA: TGTGCCAGCAGTTTAGAGTTTCGGGACCCAAGCTACGAGCAGTACCTC.

This sequence joins TRBV10-3 and TRBJ1-4; no clear D. The CDR3 has 16 amino acids. Trimming stripped 6 bases from V and 2 bases from J, with 16 bases between. Germline loops: CDR1 ENHRY, CDR2 SYGVKD. CDR3 coding DNA: TGTGCCATCAGGGTGCGGGGAGAGCTGACTAATGAAAAACTGTTTTTT. It yields the protein CAIRVRGELTNEKLFF.

The rearrangement links TRBV30 to TRBJ2-3; D might be TRBD2 (7 bases). Trimming left V 3 bases short and J 2 bases short, with 15 bases between. CDR3 length: 15 amino acids. Germline V CDR1 and CDR2: GTSNPN, SVGIG (reference sequence). In DNA form, the CDR3 reads TGTGCCTGGAGCACGAGCGGGGACACCACAGATACGCAGTATTTT. Amino acids: CAWSTSGDTTDTQYF.

The chain joins TRBV10-3 to TRBJ2-7; 9 bases agree with TRBD1. V lost 8 bases to trimming and J lost 0 bases; unmatched junction nucleotides: 23. CDR1 and CDR2 from the germline V gene are ENHRY and SYGVKD. The CDR3 has 20 residues. The CDR3 DNA is TGTGCCATCCGGAGTCCTCTCGTCGACAGGGGGGATTACAGCTCCTACGAGCAGTACTTC. Translation gives CAIRSPLVDRGDYSSYEQYF.

The chain recombines TRBV29-1 with TRBJ1-1, with 9 bases identical to TRBD1. The CDR3 is made up of 13 amino acids. Germline loops: CDR1 SQVTM, CDR2 ANQGSEA. After removal of 6 bases from V and 6 bases from J, the junction contained 8 bases not matched to a gene. CDR3 sequence: CSVATGGVAEAFF. The CDR3 nucleotides read TGCAGCGTGGCTACAGGGGGCGTAGCTGAAGCTTTCTTT. Based on the CDR3 plus reference TRBV29-1 and TRBJ1-1, the full variable domain is SAVISQKPSRDICQRGTSLTIQCQVDSQVTMMFWYRQQPGQSLTLIATANQGSEATYESGFVIDKFPISRPNLTFSTLTVSNMSPEDSSIYLCSVATGGVAEAFFGQGTRLTVV.

Regarding this clonotype: A read error is possible here, since a much larger clone lies one base away. V is TRBV7-9 and J is TRBJ2-1, with D possibly matching TRBD1 (6 bases). From germline, CDR1 is SEHNR and CDR2 FQNEAQ (reference sequence). The CDR3 has 17 residues. Written as DNA, the CDR3 is TGTGCCAGCAGCGGACCGGGACAACTTACGTCCTACAATGAGCAGCTCTTC. Its protein is CASSGPGQLTSYNEQLF.

This clonotype was picked up a small number of times. This chain joins TRBV5-8 and TRBJ1-2, with 7 bases identical to TRBD1. V trimming: 3 bases; J trimming: 4 bases; junction bases outside the gene matches: 12. CDR3 length: 16 amino acids. Germline V gene data show CDR1 as SGHTS and CDR2 as YDEGEE. The CDR3 is CASSSPRGTAVYGYTF. CDR3 sequence (DNA): TGTGCCAGCAGCTCCCCCCGGGGGACAGCCGTCTATGGCTACACCTTC.

The V gene is TRBV19, the J gene TRBJ1-5, with 8 positions matching TRBD1. The V gene end was trimmed by 4 bases and the J gene end by 4 bases; junction bases not matched to a gene: 9. The germline V gene has CDR1 LNHDA and CDR2 SQIVND (reference sequence). This CDR3 is 16 amino acids long. The CDR3, as DNA: TGTGCCAGTAGTAGCGGAGGACAGGGCAATAATCAGCCCCAGCATTTT. Translated, it gives CASSSGGQGNNQPQHF.

In its sample, this clonotype was seen many times. The chain carries TRBV15 and TRBJ2-5; 10 bases map to TRBD2. This CDR3 has 17 residues. The germline V gene encodes CDR1 LNHNV and CDR2 YYDKDF (reference sequence). The V gene end was trimmed by 4 bases and the J gene end by 4 bases; junction bases not matched to a gene: 12. The CDR3 loop reads CATSKLFDSGGSETQYF. The CDR3 coding sequence is TGTGCCACCAGCAAGCTCTTTGATAGCGGGGGGTCAGAGACCCAGTACTTC.

This chain uses TRBV9 with TRBJ2-2, with D perhaps matching TRBD1 (6 bases). The CDR3 consists of 15 residues. V dropped 0 bases and J dropped 4 bases, with 10 bases sitting between them. The germline CDR1 and CDR2 sequences are SGDLS and YYNGEE. DNA for the CDR3: TGTGCCAGCAGCGTAGGGACAGACCGCACCGGGGAGCTGTTTTTT. Protein: CASSVGTDRTGELFF.

In its sample, this clonotype was seen a few times. This rearrangement joins TRBV2 to TRBJ1-1, with 8 bases lining up with TRBD1. The closer fit of TRBJ2-2 to the DNA end suggests the J call may be wrong. The V gene's germline CDR1 is SNHLY and CDR2 FYNNEI. The CDR3 runs 15 residues. CDR3 residues: CASRQGTGRIGELFF. As DNA, the CDR3 is TGTGCCAGCAGACAAGGGACAGGTCGAATCGGGGAGCTGTTTTTT.

This chain links TRBV29-1 with TRBJ1-1, with D tentatively TRBD1 (5 bases). The CDR3 covers 14 residues. Germline CDR1 SQVTM, CDR2 ANQGSEA. The V and J ends lost 0 bases and 1 base respectively, with 9 bases between them. CDR3 protein: CSVEDGTGNTEAFF. The CDR3 DNA reads as TGCAGCGTTGAAGATGGCACAGGGAACACTGAAGCTTTCTTT.

This clonotype was counted a few times. The CDR3 carries no conserved terminal phenylalanine or tryptophan, so it likely arises from a read error. The chain recombines TRBV13 with TRBJ2-5; 9 bases are shared with TRBD2. The CDR3 has 16 amino acids. In germline, CDR1 is PRHDT, CDR2 FYEKMQ (reference sequence). Trimming cost V 2 bases and J 1 base; bases outside gene matches: 5. CDR3 sequence (DNA): TGTGCCAGCAGCTTAAGGCAGCGGGGGGCCCAAGAGACCCAGTACTCC. Its translation: CASSLRQRGAQETQYS.

The V call is TRBV7-2, the J call TRBJ2-7, with D uncertain. Trimming left V 2 bases short and J 3 bases short, with 14 bases between. This CDR3 has 15 amino acids. Germline V CDR1 and CDR2: SGHTA, FQGNSA. The CDR3 loop reads CASSLYAWANYEQYF. The CDR3 DNA reads as TGTGCCAGCAGCTTATATGCGTGGGCCAACTACGAGCAGTACTTC.